This T cell receptor beta chain was sequenced in a study of T cells in Graves' hyperthyroidism and ophthalmopathy. The overall study: Specimen type is peripheral blood, collected at initial diagnosis prior to any treatment.

This clonotype was found many times. The CDR3 is 16 residues long. CDR1 and CDR2 from the germline V gene are ENHRY and SYGVKD. V was shortened by 2 bases and J by 0 bases, with 8 bases between the two germline ends. Lactation, pregnancy, other autoimmune disease or uncontrolled infection led to exclusion of patients. The investigators amplified TCR beta CDR3 regions from RNA transcripts. The study used the HTBI primer set for a first-round RT-PCR of the TCR CDR3. TCRdb recomputed calls from the multiplex PCR reads with MiXCR, one row per CDR3 protein. The table has more than 250,000 distinct CDR3 sequences, roughly 15% seen once.

The sequencing input was blood. This TCR was recovered from a woman in her forties or fifties with Graves' hyperthyroidism that later progressed to Graves' ophthalmopathy. This chain connects TRBV10-3 to TRBJ2-6; no clear D gene. The CDR3 sequence: CAISEPAHSGANVLTF. The CDR3 DNA is TGTGCCATCAGTGAGCCCGCCCACTCTGGGGCCAACGTCCTGACTTTC.